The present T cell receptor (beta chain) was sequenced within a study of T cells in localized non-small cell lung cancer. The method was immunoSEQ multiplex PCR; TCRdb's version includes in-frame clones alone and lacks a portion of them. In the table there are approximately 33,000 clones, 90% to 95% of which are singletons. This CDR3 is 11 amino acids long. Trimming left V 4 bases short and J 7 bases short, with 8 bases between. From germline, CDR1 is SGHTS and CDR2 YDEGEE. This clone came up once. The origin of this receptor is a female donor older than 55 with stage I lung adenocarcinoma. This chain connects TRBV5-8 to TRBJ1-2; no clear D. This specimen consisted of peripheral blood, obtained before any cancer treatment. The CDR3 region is CASSRVSGYTF. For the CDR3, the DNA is TGTGCCAGCAGCCGGGTCAGTGGCTACACCTTC.